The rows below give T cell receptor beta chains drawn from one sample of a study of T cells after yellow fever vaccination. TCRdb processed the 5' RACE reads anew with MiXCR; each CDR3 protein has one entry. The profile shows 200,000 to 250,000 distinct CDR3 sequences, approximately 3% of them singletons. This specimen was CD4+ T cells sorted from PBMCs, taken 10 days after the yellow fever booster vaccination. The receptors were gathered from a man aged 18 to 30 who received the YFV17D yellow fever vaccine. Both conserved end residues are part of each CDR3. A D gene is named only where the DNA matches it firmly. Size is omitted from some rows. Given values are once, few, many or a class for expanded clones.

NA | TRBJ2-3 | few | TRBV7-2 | CASRRASGADTQYF | TGTGCCAGCAGGCGGGCCTCGGGGGCAGATACGCAGTATTTT
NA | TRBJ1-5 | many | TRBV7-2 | CASSQDGGYQPQHF | TGTGCCAGCAGCCAGGACGGAGGCTATCAGCCCCAGCATTTT
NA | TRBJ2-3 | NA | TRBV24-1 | CATSDGTADTQYF | TGTGCCACCAGTGACGGGACGGCAGATACGCAGTATTTT
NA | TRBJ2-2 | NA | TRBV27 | CASSSPSGWGTGELFF | TGTGCCAGCAGTTCTCCCTCAGGGTGGGGCACCGGGGAGCTGTTTTTT
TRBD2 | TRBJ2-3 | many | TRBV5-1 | CASSLSVGTSGSTDTQYF | TGCGCCAGCAGCTTGTCCGTGGGGACTAGCGGTAGCACAGATACGCAGTATTTT
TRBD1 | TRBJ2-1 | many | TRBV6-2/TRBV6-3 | CASSYGTENYNEQFF | TGTGCCAGCAGTTACGGGACAGAGAACTACAATGAGCAGTTCTTC
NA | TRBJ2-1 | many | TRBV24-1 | CASGSGYNEQFF | TGTGCCAGCGGTTCGGGATACAATGAGCAGTTCTTC
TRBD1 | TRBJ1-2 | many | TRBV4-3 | CASSQDQGTGSYGYTF | TGCGCCAGCAGCCAAGATCAGGGGACAGGGAGCTATGGCTACACCTTC
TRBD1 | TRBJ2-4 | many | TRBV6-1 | CASSAGRQGANWAKNIQYF | TGTGCCAGCAGTGCGGGGAGACAGGGGGCGAATTGGGCCAAAAACATTCAGTACTTC
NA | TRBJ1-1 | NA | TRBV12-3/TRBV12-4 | CASSPSKRTEAFF | TGTGCCAGCAGTCCCAGCAAGAGGACTGAAGCTTTCTTT
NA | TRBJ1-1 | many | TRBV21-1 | CASSKADRAVAEAFF | TGTGCCAGCAGCAAAGCGGACAGGGCGGTCGCTGAAGCTTTCTTT
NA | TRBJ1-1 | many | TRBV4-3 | CASSPTTGRTEAFF | TGCGCCAGCAGCCCGACTACAGGGAGAACTGAAGCTTTCTTT
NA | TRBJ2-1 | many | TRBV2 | CASGGALANEQFF | TGTGCCAGCGGGGGCGCTCTGGCGAATGAGCAGTTCTTC
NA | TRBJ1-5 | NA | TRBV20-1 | CSARTGFNSNQPQHF | TGCAGTGCCAGAACGGGGTTTAATAGCAATCAGCCCCAGCATTTT
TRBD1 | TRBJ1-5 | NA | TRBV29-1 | CSVRQGEGQPQHF | TGCAGCGTTCGACAGGGAGAGGGTCAGCCCCAGCATTTT
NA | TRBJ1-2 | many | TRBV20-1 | CSGTLQGYGYTF | TGCAGTGGGACGTTGCAAGGGTATGGCTACACCTTC
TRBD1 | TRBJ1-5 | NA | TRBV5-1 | CASSLGTGNSNQPQHF | TGCGCCAGCAGCTTGGGGACAGGTAATAGCAATCAGCCCCAGCATTTT
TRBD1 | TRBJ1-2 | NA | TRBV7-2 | CASSSEVGQGNYGYTF | TGTGCCAGCAGCTCGGAAGTGGGACAGGGAAACTATGGCTACACCTTC
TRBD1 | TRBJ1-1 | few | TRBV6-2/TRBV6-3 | CASNPRGIGAEAFF | TGTGCCAGCAATCCCAGGGGGATTGGAGCTGAAGCTTTCTTT
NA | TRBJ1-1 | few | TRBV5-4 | CATRGGATEAFF | TGTGCCACCAGGGGCGGGGCCACTGAAGCTTTCTTT
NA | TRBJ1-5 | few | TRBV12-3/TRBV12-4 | CASTASNQPQHF | TGTGCCAGCACTGCTAGCAATCAGCCCCAGCATTTT
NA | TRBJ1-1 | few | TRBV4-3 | CASSQPGRNTEAFF | TGCGCCAGCAGCCAACCGGGAAGGAACACTGAAGCTTTCTTT
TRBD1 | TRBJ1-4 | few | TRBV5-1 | CASSLAGGQGVEKLFF | TGCGCCAGCAGCTTGGCTGGTGGACAGGGGGTTGAAAAACTGTTTTTT